A selection of T cell receptor beta chains follows, all from one sample in a study of post-analysis software for immune sequencing data. Each CDR3 protein is one row after TCRdb ran MiXCR on the PCR reads. The table has about 820,000 distinct CDR3 sequences, roughly 50% seen once. Material for sequencing was blood. The receptor source for this set is a girl aged 5-17 years with multiple sclerosis. CDR3s include the opening cysteine and the closing phenylalanine or tryptophan.

V	J	length	CDR3
TRBV20-1	TRBJ1-4	14	CSASNPGQDEKLFF
TRBV10-3	TRBJ1-2	13	CAISETGNYGYTF
TRBV20-1	TRBJ1-2	14	CSAGPRGLGRGYTF
TRBV5-1	TRBJ2-3	15	CASSPGRPVTDTQYF
TRBV29-1	TRBJ2-7	13	CSVEDRAGYEQYF
TRBV7-3	TRBJ2-1	17	CASSYNGGRGALNEQFF
TRBV6-5	TRBJ2-3	17	CASSSIGPPIPTDTQYF
TRBV12-3/TRBV12-4	TRBJ1-5	23	CASSFRQNEQYFGPGTSNQPQHF
TRBV5-5	TRBJ2-6	19	CASSSHRDSAGSGANVLTF
TRBV6-4	TRBJ2-1	15	CASSEGSSAGDEQFF
TRBV15	TRBJ2-1	15	CATSSTGGDYNEQFF
TRBV7-3	TRBJ2-4	15	CASSSPGQGTNIQYF
TRBV6-6	TRBJ2-1	15	CACTEGRQLYNEQFF
TRBV4-1	TRBJ1-1	15	CASSQEVGVGTEAFF
TRBV20-1	TRBJ1-4	14	CSAQRVFTDEKLFF
TRBV20-1	TRBJ2-3	15	CSASPTSGRSDTQYF
TRBV12-3/TRBV12-4	TRBJ1-1	15	CASRPDRGMNTEAFF
TRBV7-9	TRBJ2-1	16	CASTTLNRGSYNEQFF
TRBV18	TRBJ2-7	15	CASSPPGPGAYEQYF
TRBV4-1	TRBJ2-2	14	CASSQDRIPGELFF
TRBV5-1	TRBJ2-6	16	CASSSQGNSGANVLTF
TRBV20-1	TRBJ2-1	14	CSASPGGLYNEQFF
TRBV10-3	TRBJ2-1	16	CAISESNGVPYNEQFF
TRBV5-1	TRBJ2-7	15	CASSGGQAHSYEQYF
TRBV7-2	TRBJ2-3	13	CATAGGSTDTQYF
TRBV7-9	.	12	CASRRGQGEQYF
TRBV11-3	TRBJ2-1	14	CASSPQSSRNEQFF
TRBV10-3	TRBJ2-1	15	CAIRSGTSGNNEQFF